The 28 T cell receptor beta chains reported below all come from one sample, sequenced in a study of T cell changes during pregnancy in multiple sclerosis. Only in-frame clones appear in the TCRdb table, and some are missing; sequencing was by immunoSEQ multiplex PCR. The sample records tens of thousands of clones, roughly 90% being singletons. This specimen was peripheral blood, taken after pregnancy. These receptors originate from a female donor in good health, enrolled as a control in a pregnancy study.

This chain connects TRBV2 to TRBJ2-7, with 7 bases lining up with TRBD1. V was clipped by 6 bases and J by 3 bases; unmatched bases: 2. From germline, CDR1 is SNHLY and CDR2 FYNNEI. The CDR3 has 12 residues. CDR3: CASRGDSYEQYF. In DNA form, the CDR3 reads TGTGCCAGCAGGGGGGACAGCTACGAGCAGTACTTC.

This clone has just one count. This chain joins TRBV30 and TRBJ1-3; D not resolved. Per germline, CDR1 GTSNPN and CDR2 SVGIG (reference sequence). CDR3 size: 15 residues. V lost 5 bases, J lost 4 bases, and 18 bases lay in between. The CDR3 coding sequence is TGTGCCTGGCGCCAAGGAGTGAATGTGGGAAACACCATATATTTT. It codes for CAWRQGVNVGNTIYF.

The V and J genes are TRBV7-2 and TRBJ1-3; 8 nucleotides align to TRBD1. Trimming took 3 bases from V and 2 from J; bases not matched to a gene: 6. Germline V gene lookup returns CDR1 SGHTA and CDR2 FQGNSA. The CDR3 runs to 16 residues. For the CDR3, the DNA is TGTGCCAGCAGCTTCGAGGCAGGGGGCGCTGGAAACACCATATATTTT. It yields the protein CASSFEAGGAGNTIYF. Full variable domain (outside the CDR3, taken from reference TRBV7-2 and TRBJ1-3): GAGVSQSPSNKVTEKGKDVELRCDPISGHTALYWYRQSLGQGLEFLIYFQGNSAPDKSGLPSDRFSAERTGGSVSTLTIQRTQQEDSAVYLCASSFEAGGAGNTIYFGEGSWLTVV.

The CDR3 DNA sequence: TGTGCCAGCAGTTACGGGCCGAACTACGAGCAGTACTTC. Translated: CASSYGPNYEQYF. The chain is built from TRBV6-5 and TRBJ2-7; D gene unclear. The CDR3 is made up of 13 amino acids. Germline V gene data show CDR1 as MNHEY and CDR2 as SVGAGI. Deletions cut 2 bases from V and 3 bases from J, with 8 bases between.

This sequence joins TRBV7-2 and TRBJ2-5; unclear D gene. The ends were cut back, 2 bases at V and 2 bases at J, with 12 bases in the middle. The CDR3 runs to 15 residues. The germline gives CDR1 SGHTA, CDR2 FQGNSA. The CDR3 sequence is CASSLLGTAQETQYF. DNA for the CDR3: TGTGCCAGCAGCTTACTTGGAACAGCTCAAGAGACCCAGTACTTC.

V gene TRBV5-1 combines with J gene TRBJ2-1; 10 positions agree with TRBD2. V was clipped by 1 base and J by 0 bases; unmatched bases: 10. CDR1 SGHRS and CDR2 YFSETQ come from the germline V gene. The CDR3 runs 19 residues. The CDR3 nucleotides read TGCGCCAGCAGCTTGACCTTAGCGGGAGGTCTGAGCTCCTACAATGAGCAGTTCTTC. This translates into CASSLTLAGGLSSYNEQFF.

Notes on this clone: A junction end diverges from the germline sequence, so it may reflect a read error. This chain joins TRBV19 and TRBJ2-1, with 12 nucleotides matching TRBD2. The V gene's germline CDR1 is LNHDA and CDR2 SQIVND (reference sequence). This CDR3 spans 14 amino acids. CDR3 protein: CASTLAGGYNEQFF. In DNA form, the CDR3 reads TGTGCGAGTACCCTAGCGGGAGGGTACAATGAGCAGTTCTTC.

The genes are TRBV6-6 and TRBJ2-1; 10 bases are a match to TRBD2. Germline V gives CDR1 MNHNY, CDR2 SVGAGI (reference sequence). Trimming removed 8 bases from V and 2 bases from J; junction bases left unmatched: 3. The length of the CDR3 is 14 residues. The chain's CDR3 is CASVLAGTYNEQFF. As DNA, the CDR3 is TGTGCCAGCGTACTAGCGGGGACCTACAATGAGCAGTTCTTC.

The J gene is TRBJ2-7, the V gene TRBV5-1, with 11 bases fitting TRBD1. This CDR3 is 18 amino acids long. Trimming at V came to 2 bases and at J to 6 bases, leaving 16 bases not matched to a gene. The germline CDR1 and CDR2 sequences are SGHRS and YFSETQ. CDR3 sequence (DNA): TGCGCCAGCAGCTTAACCCGCGGCTCCGGGACAGGGGGGCGCGAGCAGTACTTC. Translation gives CASSLTRGSGTGGREQYF.

The genes are TRBV5-5 and TRBJ1-3, with 10 nucleotides matching TRBD1. The germline CDR1 and CDR2 sequences are SGHKS and YYEKEE (reference sequence). V trimming: 4 bases; J trimming: 3 bases; junction bases outside the gene matches: 13. This CDR3 region has 18 residues. CDR3 coding DNA: TGTGCCAGCAGCGAGGGACAGGGGTTAGACCTCCTTGGAAACACCATATATTTT. Translating it yields CASSEGQGLDLLGNTIYF.

This clone was detected a few times. CDR3 loop: CASSEQGNYGYTF. The CDR3 DNA reads as TGTGCCAGCAGCGAACAGGGAAACTATGGCTACACCTTC. The rearrangement joins TRBV6-1 to TRBJ1-2, with D perhaps matching TRBD1 (6 bases). This CDR3 comprises 13 residues. Trimming removed 6 bases at V and 2 bases at J, with 10 bases between. Germline CDR1 is MNHNS and CDR2 is SASEGT.

This clone was seen a handful of times. This chain uses TRBV10-3 with TRBJ2-1; a weak D match, TRBD1 (6 bases). The CDR3 is 13 residues long. Germline lookup yields CDR1 ENHRY and CDR2 SYGVKD. Trimming cost V 8 bases and J 9 bases, with 17 bases left between them. CDR3 loop: CAIGQPLTGEQFF. The CDR3 DNA reads TGTGCCATCGGACAGCCTCTTACTGGTGAGCAGTTCTTC.

J is TRBJ2-3 and V is TRBV7-2; 8 bases map to TRBD2. The CDR3 is 15 residues long. Per the germline V gene, CDR1 is SGHTA and CDR2 is FQGNSA. V was pared by 1 base and J by 6 bases, with 6 bases of the junction left unmatched. CDR3 in DNA: TGTGCCAGCAGCTTAGATCGGGGGGGGACGGATACGCAGTATTTT. This gives the protein CASSLDRGGTDTQYF. The variable domain in full, completed from reference TRBV7-2 and TRBJ2-3, reads GAGVSQSPSNKVTEKGKDVELRCDPISGHTALYWYRQSLGQGLEFLIYFQGNSAPDKSGLPSDRFSAERTGGSVSTLTIQRTQQEDSAVYLCASSLDRGGTDTQYFGPGTRLTVL.

V gene TRBV5-1 combines with J gene TRBJ2-2; 10 bases map to TRBD1. CDR3 size: 17 residues. Trimming at V came to 0 bases and at J to 2 bases, leaving 4 bases not matched to a gene. CDR1 is SGHRS and CDR2 is YFSETQ in the germline V gene. CDR3 region: CASSLARDRGNTGELFF. CDR3 nucleotides: TGCGCCAGCAGCTTGGCCCGGGACAGGGGAAACACCGGGGAGCTGTTTTTT.

This chain uses TRBV19 with TRBJ1-4; maybe TRBD1 (5 bases). This CDR3 spans 14 amino acids. Per the germline V gene, CDR1 is LNHDA and CDR2 is SQIVND (reference sequence). V shed 5 bases and J shed 8 bases, with 15 bases lying between them. This CDR3 is CASSDAGQEEKLFF. DNA for the CDR3: TGTGCCAGTAGTGATGCGGGGCAGGAGGAAAAACTGTTTTTT.

The rearrangement links TRBV9 to TRBJ1-2, with TRBD1 as a possible D gene (5 bases). V was pared by 4 bases and J by 8 bases, with 18 bases between. The germline CDR1 and CDR2 sequences are SGDLS and YYNGEE. This CDR3 contains 14 residues. The CDR3 spells CASSPPGGAGGYTF. DNA of the CDR3: TGTGCCAGCAGCCCACCCGGCGGGGCGGGAGGCTACACCTTC.

The genes are TRBV18 and TRBJ1-2; 7 nucleotides match TRBD1. The CDR3 sequence is 14 residues long. Trimming at V came to 0 bases and at J to 6 bases, leaving 4 bases not matched to a gene. Per germline, CDR1 KGHSH and CDR2 LQKENI. CDR3 sequence (DNA): TGTGCCAGCTCACCACCAGGGGGCGGTAATGGCTACACCTTC. It translates to CASSPPGGGNGYTF.

J is TRBJ2-2 and V is TRBV5-1; 7 positions agree with TRBD2. The CDR3 length is 15 residues. Germline values: CDR1 SGHRS, CDR2 YFSETQ. Trimming at V came to 4 bases and at J to 0 bases, leaving 3 bases not matched to a gene. CDR3 in DNA: TGCGCCAGCAGCCGGGACTACCCGAACACCGGGGAGCTGTTTTTT. Amino acids: CASSRDYPNTGELFF.

This clone was seen once. The rearrangement links TRBV6-5 to TRBJ1-5; D is unresolved. Trimming cost V 0 bases and J 2 bases, with 8 bases left between them. CDR3 length equals 15 residues. Per germline, CDR1 MNHEY and CDR2 SVGAGI. The CDR3 DNA sequence: TGTGCCAGCAGTTACTCGGTCACAGGCAATCAGCCCCAGCATTTT. This translates into CASSYSVTGNQPQHF.

V usage is TRBV6-5 and J usage is TRBJ1-3, with TRBD1 identical over 10 bases. The CDR3 is 14 amino acids. Germline V lookup: CDR1 MNHEY, CDR2 SVGAGI. Trimming took 6 bases from V and 6 from J; bases not matched to a gene: 5. The CDR3 is CASSQTGGENTIYF. The CDR3 nucleotides are TGTGCCAGCAGCCAGACAGGGGGCGAAAACACCATATATTTT.

The gene calls are TRBV18 and TRBJ2-2; D is uncertain. Germline assignment: CDR1 KGHSH and CDR2 LQKENI. V gave up 5 bases and J gave up 6 bases, with 10 bases separating them. This CDR3 spans 13 amino acids. CDR3 nucleotide sequence: TGTGCCAGCTCAGATAAAGAGTCCGGGGAGCTGTTTTTT. The encoded protein is CASSDKESGELFF.

This clone was detected only once. V usage is TRBV19 and J usage is TRBJ1-1; D perhaps matches TRBD1 (5 bases). The CDR3 has 13 amino acids. Trimming took off 5 bases at V and 1 base at J, with 8 bases between the two ends. Germline V gene sequence: CDR1 LNHDA, CDR2 SQIVND (reference sequence). The CDR3 DNA sequence: TGTGCCAGTAGTTCCGGGGGGAACACTGAAGCTTTCTTT. Translation: CASSSGGNTEAFF.

The chain combines TRBV10-1 with TRBJ1-1, with TRBD1 matching 9 bases. Germline V gene data show CDR1 as WNHNN and CDR2 as SYGVQD (reference sequence). This CDR3 has 16 residues. The V gene end was trimmed by 4 bases and the J gene end by 0 bases; junction bases not matched to a gene: 6. The CDR3 DNA reads as TGCGCCAGCAGTGCAAACAGGGGGCCCCTGAACACTGAAGCTTTCTTT. Residues: CASSANRGPLNTEAFF.

The J gene is TRBJ2-7, the V gene TRBV6-5; 8 bases line up with TRBD2. This CDR3 has 13 amino acids. The germline V gene has CDR1 MNHEY and CDR2 SVGAGI. V dropped 6 bases and J dropped 3; count of bases not matched to a gene: 4. The CDR3 nucleotides are TGTGCCAGCAGAAGAGCGGGAGTCTACGAGCAGTACTTC. It specifies CASRRAGVYEQYF.

The V gene is TRBV5-6, the J gene TRBJ1-2; a possible D gene is TRBD1 (6 bases). The CDR3 sequence is 15 residues long. Trimming took 2 bases from V and 7 from J, leaving 18 bases between them. Germline assignment: CDR1 SGHDT and CDR2 YYEEEE. CDR3 in amino acids: CASSFQGHPGSGYTF. The CDR3 region has the DNA TGTGCCAGCAGCTTCCAGGGACACCCTGGGAGTGGCTACACCTTC.

The V and J genes are TRBV5-5 and TRBJ1-6; D perhaps matches TRBD1 (5 bases). This CDR3 is built from 16 residues. V was shortened by 4 bases and J by 7 bases, with 18 bases between the two germline ends. In germline, CDR1 is SGHKS, CDR2 YYEKEE (reference sequence). The CDR3 bases are TGTGCCAGCAGCCCCATGGGTGACAGACGAAATTCACCCCTCCACTTT. Protein: CASSPMGDRRNSPLHF.

This clone was found once. The chain employs TRBV7-9 and TRBJ1-4, with 8 bases matching TRBD1. CDR1 and CDR2 from the germline V gene are SEHNR and FQNEAQ (reference sequence). Trimming removed 3 bases from V and 8 bases from J; junction bases left unmatched: 5. This CDR3 is 14 amino acids long. Written as DNA, the CDR3 is TGTGCCAGCAGCTTGGACAGGGCGGAGGAAAAACTGTTTTTT. Protein sequence: CASSLDRAEEKLFF.

This chain links TRBV6-5 with TRBJ1-2; 7 bases are shared with TRBD1. Per the germline V gene, CDR1 is MNHEY and CDR2 is SVGAGI. Trimming at V came to 6 bases and at J to 4 bases, leaving 5 bases not matched to a gene. CDR3 length: 13 residues. The CDR3 DNA reads TGTGCCAGCAGACCGACAGGGAGCTATGGCTACACCTTC. Amino acids: CASRPTGSYGYTF.